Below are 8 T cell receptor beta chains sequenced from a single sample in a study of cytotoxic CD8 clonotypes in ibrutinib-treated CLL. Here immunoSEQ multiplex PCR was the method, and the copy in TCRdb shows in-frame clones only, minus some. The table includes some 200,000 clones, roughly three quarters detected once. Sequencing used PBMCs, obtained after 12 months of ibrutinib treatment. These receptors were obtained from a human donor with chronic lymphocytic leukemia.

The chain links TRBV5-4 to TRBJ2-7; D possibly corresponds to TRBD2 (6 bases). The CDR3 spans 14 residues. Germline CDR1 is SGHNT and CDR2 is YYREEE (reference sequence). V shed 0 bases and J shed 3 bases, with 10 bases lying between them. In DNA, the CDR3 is TGTGCCAGCAGCTTGGAGGCGGGAATCTACGAGCAGTACTTC. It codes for CASSLEAGIYEQYF. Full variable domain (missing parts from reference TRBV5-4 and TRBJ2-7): ETGVTQSPTHLIKTRGQQVTLRCSSQSGHNTVSWYQQALGQGPQFIFQYYREEENGRGNFPPRFSGLQFPNYSSELNVNALELDDSALYLCASSLEAGIYEQYFGPGTRLTVT.

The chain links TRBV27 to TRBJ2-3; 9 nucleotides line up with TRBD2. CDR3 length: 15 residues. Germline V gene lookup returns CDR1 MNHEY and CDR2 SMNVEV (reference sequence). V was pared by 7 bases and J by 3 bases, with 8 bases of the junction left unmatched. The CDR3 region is CASNDGGLATDTQYF. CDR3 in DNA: TGTGCCAGCAATGACGGTGGACTAGCGACAGATACGCAGTATTTT.

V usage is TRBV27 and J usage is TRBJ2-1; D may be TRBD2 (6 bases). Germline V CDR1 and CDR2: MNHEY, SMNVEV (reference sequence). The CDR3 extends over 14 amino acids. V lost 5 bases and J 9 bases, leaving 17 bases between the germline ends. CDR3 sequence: CASSGTVNGIEQFF. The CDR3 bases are TGTGCCAGCAGTGGGACTGTTAATGGTATTGAGCAGTTCTTC.

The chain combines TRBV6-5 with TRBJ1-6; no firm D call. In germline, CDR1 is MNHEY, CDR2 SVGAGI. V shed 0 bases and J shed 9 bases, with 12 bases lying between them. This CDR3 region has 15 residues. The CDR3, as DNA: TGTGCCAGCAGTTACTCGTCTCAAGTGCCTTCACCCCTCCACTTT. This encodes CASSYSSQVPSPLHF.

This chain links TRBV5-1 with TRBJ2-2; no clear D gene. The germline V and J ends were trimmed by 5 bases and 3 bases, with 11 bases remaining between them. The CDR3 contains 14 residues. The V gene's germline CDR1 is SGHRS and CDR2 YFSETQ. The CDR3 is CASRWATYTGELFF. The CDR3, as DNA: TGCGCCAGCAGGTGGGCTACTTACACCGGGGAGCTGTTTTTT.

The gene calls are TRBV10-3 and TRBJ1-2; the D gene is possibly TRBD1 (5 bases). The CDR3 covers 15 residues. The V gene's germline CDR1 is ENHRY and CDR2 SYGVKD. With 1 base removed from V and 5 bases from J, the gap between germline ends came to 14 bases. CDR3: CAISELGQGGYGYTF. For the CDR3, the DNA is TGTGCCATCAGTGAGTTGGGGCAGGGTGGATATGGCTACACCTTC.

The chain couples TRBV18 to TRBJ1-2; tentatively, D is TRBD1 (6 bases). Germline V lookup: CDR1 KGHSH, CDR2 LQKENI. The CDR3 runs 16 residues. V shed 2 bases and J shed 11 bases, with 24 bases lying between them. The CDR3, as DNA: TGTGCCAGCTCACCAAATCGGGACATCGGCGGTGCCAGGTACACCTTC. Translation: CASSPNRDIGGARYTF.

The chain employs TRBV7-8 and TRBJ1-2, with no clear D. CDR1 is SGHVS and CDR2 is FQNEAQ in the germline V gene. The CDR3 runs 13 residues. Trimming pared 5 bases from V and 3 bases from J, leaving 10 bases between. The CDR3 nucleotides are TGTGCCAGCAGCGCGAGTATGGACTATGGCTACACCTTC. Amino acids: CASSASMDYGYTF.